This passage covers 4 T cell receptor beta chains from one sample sequenced in a study of control samples from healthy donors and cancer patients. Using immunoSEQ multiplex PCR, the repertoire was profiled, and TCRdb retains in-frame clones only, with some absent. The sample consists of some 70,000 clones, 83% of them appearing once. Sequencing was carried out using blood. These receptors were obtained from a man between 60 and 70 years old in good health.

The chain carries TRBV5-1 and TRBJ2-7; D might be TRBD1 (5 bases). V lost 0 bases to trimming and J lost 3 bases, with 10 bases between them. The V gene's germline CDR1 is SGHRS and CDR2 YFSETQ. The CDR3 contains 14 residues. For the CDR3, the DNA is TGCGCCAGCAGCTTGGGGGGCGGCGGCTACGAGCAGTACTTC. It specifies CASSLGGGGYEQYF.

This clone was seen more than once but under ten times. V is TRBV30 and J is TRBJ1-3, with D hard to call. The CDR3 loop spans 13 amino acids. With 0 bases removed from V and 4 bases from J, the gap between germline ends came to 7 bases. CDR1 and CDR2 from the germline V gene are GTSNPN and SVGIG (reference sequence). Here the CDR3 reads CAWSVLEGNTIYF. As DNA, the CDR3 is TGTGCCTGGAGTGTATTAGAAGGAAACACCATATATTTT.

The V gene is TRBV10-3, the J gene TRBJ1-2; D is uncertain. Deletions cut 0 bases from V and 6 bases from J, with 5 bases between. The CDR3 is made up of 12 amino acids. Germline CDR1 reads ENHRY; CDR2 reads SYGVKD. Here the CDR3 reads CAISESVHGYTF. In nucleotides, the CDR3 is TGTGCCATCAGTGAGTCAGTACATGGCTACACCTTC.

This clone was observed once. The chain employs TRBV3-1 (or the pseudogene TRBV3-2) and TRBJ2-5; a weak D match, TRBD2 (6 bases). From germline, CDR1 is LGHDT and CDR2 YNNKEL (reference sequence). V gave up 1 base and J gave up 5 bases, with 8 bases separating them. This CDR3 is built from 13 residues. The CDR3 sequence: CASSQAGVETQYF. The CDR3 DNA sequence: TGTGCCAGCAGCCAAGCGGGGGTGGAGACCCAGTACTTC.